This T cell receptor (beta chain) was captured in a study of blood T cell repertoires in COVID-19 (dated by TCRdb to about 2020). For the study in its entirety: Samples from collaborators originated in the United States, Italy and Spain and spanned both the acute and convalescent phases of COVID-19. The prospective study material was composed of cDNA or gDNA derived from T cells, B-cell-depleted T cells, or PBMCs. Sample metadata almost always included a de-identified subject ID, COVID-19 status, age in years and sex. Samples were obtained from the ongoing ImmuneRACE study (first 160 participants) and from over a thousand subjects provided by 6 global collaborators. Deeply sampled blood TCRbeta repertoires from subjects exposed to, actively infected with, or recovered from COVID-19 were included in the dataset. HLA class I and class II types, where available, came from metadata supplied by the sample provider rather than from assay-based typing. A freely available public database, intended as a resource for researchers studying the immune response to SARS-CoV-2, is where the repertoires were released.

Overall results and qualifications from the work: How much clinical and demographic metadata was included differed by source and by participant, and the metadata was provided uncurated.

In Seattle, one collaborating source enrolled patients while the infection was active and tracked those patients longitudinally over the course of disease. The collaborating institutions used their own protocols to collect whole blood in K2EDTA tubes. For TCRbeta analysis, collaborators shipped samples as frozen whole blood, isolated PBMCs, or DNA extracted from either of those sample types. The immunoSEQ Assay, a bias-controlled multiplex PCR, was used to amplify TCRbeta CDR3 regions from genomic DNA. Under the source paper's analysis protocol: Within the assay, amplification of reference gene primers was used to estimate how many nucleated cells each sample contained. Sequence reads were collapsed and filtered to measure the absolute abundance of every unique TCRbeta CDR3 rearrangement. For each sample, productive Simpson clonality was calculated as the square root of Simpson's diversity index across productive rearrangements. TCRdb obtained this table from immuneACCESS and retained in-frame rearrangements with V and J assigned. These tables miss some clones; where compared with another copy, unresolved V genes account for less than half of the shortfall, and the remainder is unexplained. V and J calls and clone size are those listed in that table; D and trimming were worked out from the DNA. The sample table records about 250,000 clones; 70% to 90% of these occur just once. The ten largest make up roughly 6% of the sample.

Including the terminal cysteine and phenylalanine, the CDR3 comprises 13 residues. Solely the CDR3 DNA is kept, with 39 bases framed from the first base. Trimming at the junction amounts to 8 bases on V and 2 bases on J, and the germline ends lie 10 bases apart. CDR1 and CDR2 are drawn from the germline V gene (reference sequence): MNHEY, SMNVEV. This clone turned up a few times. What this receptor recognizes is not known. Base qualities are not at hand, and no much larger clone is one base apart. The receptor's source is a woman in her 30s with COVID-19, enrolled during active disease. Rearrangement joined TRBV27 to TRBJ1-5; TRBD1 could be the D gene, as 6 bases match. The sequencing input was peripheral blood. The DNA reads TGTGCCAGCGGGGGGGGCCGCAATCAGCCCCAGCATTTT. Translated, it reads CASGGGRNQPQHF.